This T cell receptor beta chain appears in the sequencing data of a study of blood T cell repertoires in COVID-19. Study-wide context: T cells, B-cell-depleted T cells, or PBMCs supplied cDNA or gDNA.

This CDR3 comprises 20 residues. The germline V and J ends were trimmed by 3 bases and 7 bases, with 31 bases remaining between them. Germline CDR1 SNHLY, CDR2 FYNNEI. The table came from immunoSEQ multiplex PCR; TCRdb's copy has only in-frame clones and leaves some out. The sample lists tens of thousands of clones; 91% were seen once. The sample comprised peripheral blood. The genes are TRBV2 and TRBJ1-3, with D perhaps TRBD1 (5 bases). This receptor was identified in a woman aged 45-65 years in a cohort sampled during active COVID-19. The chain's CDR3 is CASSDPGFGAGPKGLNTIYF. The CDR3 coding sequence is TGTGCCAGCAGTGATCCCGGTTTTGGGGCAGGACCAAAGGGGCTTAACACCATATATTTT.